A selection of T cell receptor beta chains follows, all from one sample in a study of T cell responses to AZD1222 COVID-19 vaccine. Here immunoSEQ multiplex PCR was the method, and the copy in TCRdb shows in-frame clones only, minus some. The sample contains fewer than 150,000 clones, roughly 91% of which appear only once. The sequencing here drew on peripheral blood, taken 28 days after the second AZD1222 dose. Source of these receptors: an adult who received the AZD1222 COVID-19 vaccine. Both conserved end residues are part of each CDR3. The order of the fields is clone size, D gene, J gene, V gene, CDR3 protein, CDR3 DNA. D genes are given only for firm matches. Where a row states a size, it is once, few, many or the class of an expanded clone; other rows omit it.

clone_size: -; d_call: TRBD1; j_call: TRBJ2-5; v_call: TRBV29-1; cdr3_aa: CSVAGTGNQETQYF; cdr3_nt: TGCAGCGTCGCTGGGACAGGGAATCAAGAGACCCAGTACTTC
clone_size: -; d_call: -; j_call: TRBJ1-5; v_call: TRBV5-8; cdr3_aa: CASSSGQTINQPQHF; cdr3_nt: TGTGCCAGCAGCTCTGGACAGACAATTAATCAGCCCCAGCATTTT
clone_size: -; d_call: -; j_call: TRBJ1-1; v_call: TRBV6-5; cdr3_aa: CASSYSPGNTEAFF; cdr3_nt: TGTGCCAGCAGTTACTCCCCCGGGAACACTGAAGCTTTCTTT
clone_size: -; d_call: -; j_call: TRBJ1-1; v_call: TRBV28; cdr3_aa: CASSPHRAGDTEAFF; cdr3_nt: TGTGCCAGCAGTCCCCATAGAGCGGGCGACACTGAAGCTTTCTTT
clone_size: -; d_call: -; j_call: TRBJ1-2; v_call: TRBV11-2; cdr3_aa: CASSPRRSGTGGYTF; cdr3_nt: TGTGCCAGCAGCCCCCGTAGGTCGGGGACGGGAGGCTACACCTTC
clone_size: -; d_call: -; j_call: TRBJ1-3; v_call: TRBV29-1; cdr3_aa: CSVEGAVTGNTIYF; cdr3_nt: TGCAGCGTTGAAGGGGCAGTCACTGGAAACACCATATATTTT
clone_size: -; d_call: -; j_call: TRBJ2-7; v_call: TRBV28; cdr3_aa: CASSPHAGGPYEQYF; cdr3_nt: TGTGCCAGCAGTCCCCACGCGGGTGGACCCTACGAGCAGTACTTC
clone_size: -; d_call: -; j_call: TRBJ1-4; v_call: TRBV30; cdr3_aa: CACEQAWDEKLFF; cdr3_nt: TGTGCCTGCGAACAGGCGTGGGATGAAAAACTGTTTTTT
clone_size: -; d_call: -; j_call: TRBJ1-1; v_call: TRBV19; cdr3_aa: CASRPGLGNTEAFF; cdr3_nt: TGTGCCAGTAGACCAGGACTCGGGAACACTGAAGCTTTCTTT
clone_size: few; d_call: TRBD2; j_call: TRBJ2-5; v_call: TRBV29-1; cdr3_aa: CSATRTSSETQYF; cdr3_nt: TGCAGCGCCACTCGGACTAGCTCGGAGACCCAGTACTTC
clone_size: -; d_call: -; j_call: TRBJ1-2; v_call: TRBV7-9; cdr3_aa: CASSSGGGYTF; cdr3_nt: TGTGCCAGCAGCTCCGGGGGTGGCTACACCTTC
clone_size: -; d_call: -; j_call: TRBJ1-5; v_call: TRBV23-1; cdr3_aa: CASRVRAGPPGEPQHF; cdr3_nt: TGCGCCAGCAGGGTTCGGGCAGGACCTCCCGGGGAGCCCCAGCATTTT
clone_size: -; d_call: TRBD2; j_call: TRBJ2-3; v_call: TRBV19; cdr3_aa: CASSIVAGGTDTQYF; cdr3_nt: TGTGCCAGTAGTATTGTAGCGGGGGGGACAGATACGCAGTATTTT
clone_size: -; d_call: TRBD1; j_call: TRBJ1-3; v_call: TRBV6-6; cdr3_aa: CASSHDRVGNTIYF; cdr3_nt: TGTGCCAGCAGCCACGACAGGGTTGGAAACACCATATATTTT
clone_size: -; d_call: TRBD1; j_call: TRBJ1-6; v_call: TRBV7-6; cdr3_aa: CASSLVGGWSSPLHF; cdr3_nt: TGTGCCAGCAGCTTAGTAGGGGGCTGGAGTTCACCCCTCCACTTT
clone_size: -; d_call: -; j_call: TRBJ2-2; v_call: TRBV9; cdr3_aa: CASSVRRAGELFF; cdr3_nt: TGTGCCAGCAGCGTAAGGAGGGCCGGGGAGCTGTTTTTT
clone_size: -; d_call: TRBD2; j_call: TRBJ2-7; v_call: TRBV19; cdr3_aa: CASSPSGPYPYEQYF; cdr3_nt: TGTGCCAGTAGCCCTAGCGGGCCCTATCCCTACGAGCAGTACTTC
clone_size: once; d_call: -; j_call: TRBJ1-2; v_call: TRBV6-2/TRBV6-3; cdr3_aa: CASSYVAIYGYTF; cdr3_nt: TGTGCCAGCAGTTACGTAGCGATCTATGGCTACACCTTC
clone_size: few; d_call: -; j_call: TRBJ1-2; v_call: TRBV7-2; cdr3_aa: CASSLMGWGLEGYTF; cdr3_nt: TGTGCCAGCAGCTTAATGGGGTGGGGGTTAGAAGGCTACACCTTC
clone_size: -; d_call: -; j_call: TRBJ2-4; v_call: TRBV28; cdr3_aa: CASSLGGLNIQYF; cdr3_nt: TGTGCCAGCAGTTTAGGGGGGTTAAACATTCAGTACTTC
clone_size: -; d_call: -; j_call: TRBJ1-2; v_call: TRBV30; cdr3_aa: CAWSAPRPGEGGYTF; cdr3_nt: TGTGCCTGGAGCGCCCCCCGCCCCGGGGAGGGTGGCTACACCTTC
clone_size: -; d_call: -; j_call: TRBJ1-6; v_call: TRBV27; cdr3_aa: CASSAYNSPLHF; cdr3_nt: TGTGCCAGCAGTGCCTATAATTCACCCCTCCACTTT
clone_size: -; d_call: TRBD1; j_call: TRBJ2-7; v_call: TRBV19; cdr3_aa: CASSIGGQGVYEQYF; cdr3_nt: TGTGCCAGTAGTATAGGGGGACAGGGGGTCTACGAGCAGTACTTC
clone_size: -; d_call: TRBD1; j_call: TRBJ2-3; v_call: TRBV5-1; cdr3_aa: CASSPWGQGTDTQYF; cdr3_nt: TGCGCCAGCAGCCCGTGGGGACAGGGAACGGATACGCAGTATTTT
clone_size: -; d_call: -; j_call: TRBJ1-2; v_call: TRBV27; cdr3_aa: CASSRRQAYGYTF; cdr3_nt: TGTGCCAGCAGTCGCAGACAGGCCTATGGCTACACCTTC
clone_size: -; d_call: -; j_call: TRBJ2-7; v_call: TRBV11-2; cdr3_aa: CASTSGAEQYF; cdr3_nt: TGTGCCAGCACATCGGGAGCCGAGCAGTACTTC
clone_size: -; d_call: -; j_call: TRBJ1-1; v_call: TRBV27; cdr3_aa: CASSSLSRTNTEAFF; cdr3_nt: TGTGCCAGCAGTTCCCTCTCTAGAACAAACACTGAAGCTTTCTTT
clone_size: few; d_call: -; j_call: TRBJ2-3; v_call: TRBV4-2; cdr3_aa: CASSQGAQGSADTQYF; cdr3_nt: TGTGCCAGCAGCCAAGGGGCACAGGGAAGTGCAGATACGCAGTATTTT
clone_size: -; d_call: -; j_call: TRBJ1-1; v_call: TRBV12-3/TRBV12-4; cdr3_aa: CASSFPKSGEAFF; cdr3_nt: TGTGCCAGCAGTTTTCCCAAGTCGGGTGAAGCTTTCTTT
clone_size: -; d_call: -; j_call: TRBJ1-5; v_call: TRBV30; cdr3_aa: CAWSAPGGGGNQPQHF; cdr3_nt: TGTGCCTGGAGTGCCCCGGGAGGGGGGGGCAATCAGCCCCAGCATTTT
clone_size: -; d_call: -; j_call: TRBJ1-5; v_call: TRBV19; cdr3_aa: CATGPGVNQPQHF; cdr3_nt: TGTGCCACTGGCCCCGGGGTCAATCAGCCCCAGCATTTT
clone_size: -; d_call: -; j_call: TRBJ2-3; v_call: TRBV29-1; cdr3_aa: CSVRALGTSSDTQYF; cdr3_nt: TGCAGCGTTCGGGCACTCGGGACCTCCTCAGATACGCAGTATTTT
clone_size: -; d_call: -; j_call: TRBJ1-3; v_call: TRBV25-1; cdr3_aa: CASSELEGSGNTIYF; cdr3_nt: TGTGCCAGCAGTGAATTGGAAGGGTCGGGAAACACCATATATTTT
clone_size: -; d_call: -; j_call: TRBJ2-2; v_call: TRBV7-2; cdr3_aa: CASSLNSRNTGELFF; cdr3_nt: TGTGCCAGCAGCTTAAATTCCCGTAACACCGGGGAGCTGTTTTTT
clone_size: -; d_call: -; j_call: TRBJ1-1; v_call: TRBV19; cdr3_aa: CASSIEGATEAFF; cdr3_nt: TGTGCCAGTAGTATTGAGGGAGCAACTGAAGCTTTCTTT
clone_size: -; d_call: -; j_call: TRBJ2-7; v_call: TRBV4-1; cdr3_aa: CASSQEGRESYEQYF; cdr3_nt: TGCGCCAGCAGCCAAGAGGGGCGGGAAAGCTACGAGCAGTACTTC
clone_size: -; d_call: -; j_call: TRBJ2-1; v_call: TRBV21-1; cdr3_aa: CASSKKRTRKPNNEQFF; cdr3_nt: TGTGCCAGCAGCAAAAAAAGGACTAGAAAGCCTAACAATGAGCAGTTCTTC
clone_size: -; d_call: -; j_call: TRBJ2-7; v_call: TRBV27; cdr3_aa: CASSRGYEQYF; cdr3_nt: TGTGCCAGCAGTAGAGGGTACGAGCAGTACTTC
clone_size: -; d_call: -; j_call: TRBJ1-6; v_call: TRBV18; cdr3_aa: CASSPNDMAGSPLHF; cdr3_nt: TGTGCCAGCTCACCGAATGATATGGCGGGTTCACCCCTCCACTTT
clone_size: -; d_call: TRBD1; j_call: TRBJ1-2; v_call: TRBV28; cdr3_aa: CASSFSSGTGRTYGYTF; cdr3_nt: TGTGCCAGCAGTTTCAGCTCCGGGACAGGGCGAACCTATGGCTACACCTTC
clone_size: -; d_call: -; j_call: TRBJ2-7; v_call: TRBV28; cdr3_aa: CASSFASEQYF; cdr3_nt: TGTGCCAGCAGTTTCGCCTCTGAGCAGTACTTC
clone_size: -; d_call: -; j_call: TRBJ2-5; v_call: TRBV7-9; cdr3_aa: CAIPGGAETQYF; cdr3_nt: TGTGCCATCCCTGGCGGGGCGGAGACCCAGTACTTC
clone_size: -; d_call: -; j_call: TRBJ2-7; v_call: TRBV3-1/TRBV3-2; cdr3_aa: CASSRTEYEQYF; cdr3_nt: TGTGCCAGCAGCCGAACAGAGTACGAGCAGTACTTC
clone_size: -; d_call: -; j_call: TRBJ1-1; v_call: TRBV18; cdr3_aa: CASSPAVANTEAFF; cdr3_nt: TGTGCCAGCTCACCGGCTGTGGCTAACACTGAAGCTTTCTTT
clone_size: -; d_call: -; j_call: TRBJ1-1; v_call: TRBV7-9; cdr3_aa: CASSLAGVDTEAFF; cdr3_nt: TGTGCCAGCAGCTTAGCTGGGGTCGACACTGAAGCTTTCTTT
clone_size: -; d_call: -; j_call: TRBJ2-5; v_call: TRBV28; cdr3_aa: CASSPPGAYEGQYF; cdr3_nt: TGTGCCAGCAGCCCCCCCGGGGCTTACGAGGGCCAGTACTTC
clone_size: -; d_call: -; j_call: TRBJ1-1; v_call: TRBV29-1; cdr3_aa: CSVLRTGTEAFF; cdr3_nt: TGCAGCGTCTTACGAACAGGGACTGAAGCTTTCTTT
clone_size: -; d_call: -; j_call: TRBJ2-1; v_call: TRBV2; cdr3_aa: CASSSYRGPYNEQFF; cdr3_nt: TGTGCCAGCAGTAGTTACCGCGGGCCCTACAATGAGCAGTTCTTC
clone_size: -; d_call: TRBD2; j_call: TRBJ2-3; v_call: TRBV19; cdr3_aa: CASSLSTSGRGVSSDTQYF; cdr3_nt: TGTGCCAGTAGTCTCTCGACTAGCGGGAGAGGAGTTAGCTCAGATACGCAGTATTTT
clone_size: -; d_call: -; j_call: TRBJ1-1; v_call: TRBV7-2; cdr3_aa: CASSLKRGAEAFF; cdr3_nt: TGTGCCAGCAGCTTAAAAAGAGGAGCTGAAGCTTTCTTT
clone_size: once; d_call: TRBD1; j_call: TRBJ2-2; v_call: TRBV4-1; cdr3_aa: CASSQAGGGTGELFF; cdr3_nt: TGCGCCAGCAGCCAAGCAGGGGGCGGCACCGGGGAGCTGTTTTTT
clone_size: -; d_call: -; j_call: TRBJ1-2; v_call: TRBV5-4; cdr3_aa: CASSSDGTYGYTF; cdr3_nt: TGTGCCAGCAGCTCAGACGGAACCTATGGCTACACCTTC
clone_size: -; d_call: -; j_call: TRBJ2-5; v_call: TRBV10-3; cdr3_aa: CAISNAQETQYF; cdr3_nt: TGTGCCATCAGTAACGCCCAAGAGACCCAGTACTTC
clone_size: -; d_call: -; j_call: TRBJ2-7; v_call: TRBV7-9; cdr3_aa: CASSTFYEQYF; cdr3_nt: TGTGCCAGCTCAACTTTCTACGAGCAGTACTTC
clone_size: -; d_call: -; j_call: TRBJ2-3; v_call: TRBV7-3; cdr3_aa: CASSFSGNTQYF; cdr3_nt: TGTGCCAGCAGCTTTAGCGGCAATACGCAGTATTTT